The 9 T cell receptor beta chains below come from one sample, sequenced in a study of regulatory T cells in long-lasting Graves disease. The TCR beta library used iRepertoire HTBI primers with Arm-PCR amplification of CDR3. TCRdb reprocessed the multiplex PCR reads with MiXCR, giving one entry per CDR3 protein. The sample yields over 450,000 distinct CDR3 sequences, under 25% seen once. Time point here: persistent/refractory GD, antithyroid drugs over 5 years with positive TRAb. Generation of the TCR library employed RNA extracted from PBMCs. The sample was peripheral blood mononuclear cells (PBMCs), taken when the disease was refractory, from a patient treated with antithyroid drugs. The receptors come from a female donor with Graves disease.

About this clonotype itself: This likely stems from a read error, as it lies one base from a far larger clone. V usage is TRBV10-3 and J usage is TRBJ2-5, with D perhaps TRBD1 (7 bases). Germline V CDR1 and CDR2: ENHRY, SYGVKD. The CDR3 runs 15 residues. The CDR3 sequence is CASSVSPQGGGTQYF. Here the CDR3 DNA reads TGTGCCAGCAGTGTATCTCCCCAGGGGGGAGGGACCCAGTACTTC.

At least ten counts were recorded for this clonotype. One junction end disagrees with the germline gene, perhaps due to a read error. V usage is TRBV7-2 and J usage is TRBJ2-7, with a weak D call TRBD2 (6 bases). The CDR3 is 13 residues long. Germline assignment: CDR1 SGHTA and CDR2 FQGNSA. The CDR3 bases are TGTGCCAGCAGCCCTCTAAAGGGCGGAGGGGAGTTCTTC. Translation gives CASSPLKGGGEFF.

The chain carries TRBV12-5 and TRBJ2-3; D gene ambiguous. The CDR3 contains 13 residues. Germline CDR1 is LGHNT and CDR2 is FRNRAP. Trimming took 1 base from V and 2 from J, leaving 4 bases between them. CDR3 sequence (DNA): TGTGCTAGTGGTTTGGCGAACACAGATACGCAGTATTTT. Translated: CASGLANTDTQYF.

There are many counts of this clonotype. The rearrangement joins TRBV28 to TRBJ1-5; D is uncertain. The CDR3 runs to 14 residues. Trimming stripped 7 bases from V and 5 bases from J, with 15 bases between. Germline V gene data show CDR1 as MDHEN and CDR2 as SYDVKM. The CDR3 protein is CASTLPRKDQPQHF. For the CDR3, the DNA is TGTGCCAGCACCTTACCCCGGAAAGATCAGCCCCAGCATTTT.

This rearrangement joins TRBV11-2 to TRBJ2-7; tentatively, D is TRBD2 (5 bases). Trimming stripped 5 bases from V and 5 bases from J, with 19 bases between. The CDR3 is 15 residues long. CDR1 and CDR2 (germline): SGHAT, FQNNGV. The CDR3 region is CASSPSRDQHHEQYF. CDR3 bases: TGTGCCAGCAGCCCGTCCCGGGATCAGCACCACGAGCAGTACTTC.

This clonotype showed up many times. V usage is TRBV28 and J usage is TRBJ1-5; no definite D call. The ends were cut back, 1 base at V and 7 bases at J, with 5 bases in the middle. The CDR3 has 12 amino acids. The germline V gene has CDR1 MDHEN and CDR2 SYDVKM. This CDR3 is CASSLSVQPQHF. DNA for the CDR3: TGTGCCAGCAGTTTATCGGTGCAGCCCCAGCATTTT.

This clonotype was seen repeatedly, ten times or more. This rearrangement joins TRBV15 to TRBJ2-5; D call uncertain. The CDR3 loop spans 14 amino acids. Per the germline V gene, CDR1 is LNHNV and CDR2 is YYDKDF (reference sequence). Trimming removed 2 bases at V and 2 bases at J, with 9 bases between. CDR3 in DNA: TGTGCCACCAGCAGATGGGCCGGGCAAGAGACCCAGTACTTC. Translation gives CATSRWAGQETQYF.

This clonotype was counted ten times or more. The chain joins TRBV11-2 to TRBJ2-7; TRBD2 agrees at 7 bases. The V gene's germline CDR1 is SGHAT and CDR2 FQNNGV. V was clipped by 1 base and J by 7 bases; unmatched bases: 10. The CDR3 loop spans 15 amino acids. In DNA form, the CDR3 reads TGTGCCAGCAGCTTAGTAATCTCCGGGCGGGAGGAGCAGTACTTC. Its protein product is CASSLVISGREEQYF.

The chain recombines TRBV6-1 with TRBJ1-3, with D possibly matching TRBD1 (5 bases). Germline assignment: CDR1 MNHNS and CDR2 SASEGT. The CDR3 sequence is 16 residues long. Trimming removed 5 bases from V and 2 bases from J, with 16 bases in between. CDR3 amino acids: CASSTGVGGAGNTIYF. CDR3 sequence (DNA): TGTGCCAGCAGTACTGGGGTGGGGGGGGCTGGAAACACCATATATTTT.